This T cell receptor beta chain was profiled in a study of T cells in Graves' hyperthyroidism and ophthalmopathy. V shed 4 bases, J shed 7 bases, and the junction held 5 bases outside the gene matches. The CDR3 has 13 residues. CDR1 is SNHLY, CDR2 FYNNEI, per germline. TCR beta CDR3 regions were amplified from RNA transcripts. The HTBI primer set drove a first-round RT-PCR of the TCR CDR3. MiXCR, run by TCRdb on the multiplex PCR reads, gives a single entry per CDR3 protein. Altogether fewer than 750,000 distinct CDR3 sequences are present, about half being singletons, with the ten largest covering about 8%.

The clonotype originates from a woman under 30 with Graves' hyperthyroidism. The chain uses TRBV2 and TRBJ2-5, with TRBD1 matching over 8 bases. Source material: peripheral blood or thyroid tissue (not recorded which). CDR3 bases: TGTGCCAGCAGTGTCGACAGGGGAGGGACCCAGTACTTC. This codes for CASSVDRGGTQYF.